This TCR beta chain was obtained from a study of HIV-infected children after antiretroviral therapy interruption. A 3' RACE protocol on RNA, with unique molecular identifiers, produced the TCR library. TCRdb ran MiXCR on the 3' RACE reads and lists one entry per CDR3 protein. The sample has about 50,000 distinct CDR3 sequences, 3.5% to 5% seen once. This clonotype was found once. Treatment of the sample: PENTA 11 planned treatment interruption arm or continuous ART arm. This CDR3 comprises 14 residues. V was cut by 3 bases and J by 8 bases, with 13 bases left in between. Per germline, CDR1 KGHDR and CDR2 SFDVKD.

The receptor was isolated from a pool of human donors with HIV. Sequenced material: CD45RA+ CD4+ T cells from PBMCs, pooled from several time points, taken from a donor given antiretroviral therapy, either interrupted or continuous. Subset in this sample: naive CD4+ CD45RA+ CD45RO- T cells. The V call is TRBV24-1, the J call TRBJ2-1; D perhaps matches TRBD2 (5 bases). The chain's CDR3 is CATSDVSTSYEQFF. CDR3 coding DNA: TGTGCCACCAGTGATGTTTCTACTAGTTATGAGCAGTTCTTC.